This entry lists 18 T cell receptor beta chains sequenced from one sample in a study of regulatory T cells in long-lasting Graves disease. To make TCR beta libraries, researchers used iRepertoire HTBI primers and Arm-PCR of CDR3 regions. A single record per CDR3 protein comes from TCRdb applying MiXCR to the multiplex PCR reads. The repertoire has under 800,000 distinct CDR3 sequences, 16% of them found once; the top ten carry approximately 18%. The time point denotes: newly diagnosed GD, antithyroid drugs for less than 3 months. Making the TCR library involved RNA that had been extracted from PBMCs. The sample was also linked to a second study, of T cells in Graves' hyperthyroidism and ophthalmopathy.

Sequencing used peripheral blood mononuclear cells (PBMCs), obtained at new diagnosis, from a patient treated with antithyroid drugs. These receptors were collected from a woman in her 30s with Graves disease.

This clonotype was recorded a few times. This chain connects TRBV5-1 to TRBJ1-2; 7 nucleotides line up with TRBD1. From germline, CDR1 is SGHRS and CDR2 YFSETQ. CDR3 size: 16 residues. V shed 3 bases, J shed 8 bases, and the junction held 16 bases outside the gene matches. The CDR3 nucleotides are TGCGCCAGCAGCTCGGACGGACAGGTTTCTTTCGGGGGCTACACCTTC. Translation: CASSSDGQVSFGGYTF.

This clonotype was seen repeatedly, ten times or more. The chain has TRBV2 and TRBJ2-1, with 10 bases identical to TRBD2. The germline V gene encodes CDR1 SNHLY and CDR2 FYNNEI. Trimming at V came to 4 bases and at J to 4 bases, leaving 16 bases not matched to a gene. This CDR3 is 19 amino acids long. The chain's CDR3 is CASSGLGLAASVSYNEQFF. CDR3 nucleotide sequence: TGTGCCAGCAGTGGCCTAGGACTAGCGGCGTCGGTTTCTTACAATGAGCAGTTCTTC.

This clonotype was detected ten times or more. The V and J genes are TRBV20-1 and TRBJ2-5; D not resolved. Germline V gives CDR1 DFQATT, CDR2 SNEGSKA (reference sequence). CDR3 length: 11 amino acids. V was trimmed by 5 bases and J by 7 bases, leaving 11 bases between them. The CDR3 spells CSAPAPVTQYF. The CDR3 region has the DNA TGCAGTGCTCCGGCTCCGGTGACCCAGTACTTC.

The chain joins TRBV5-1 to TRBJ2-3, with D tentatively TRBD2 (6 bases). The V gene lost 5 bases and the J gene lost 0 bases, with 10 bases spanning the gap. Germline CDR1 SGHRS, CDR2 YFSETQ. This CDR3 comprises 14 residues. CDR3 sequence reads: CASSPSVSTDTQYF. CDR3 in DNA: TGCGCCAGCAGTCCTAGCGTTAGCACAGATACGCAGTATTTT.

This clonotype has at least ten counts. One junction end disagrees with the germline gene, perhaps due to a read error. The CDR3 loop is CSVKETEAFF. In DNA form, the CDR3 reads TGCAGCGTTAAAGAGACTGAAGCTTTCTTT. The chain couples TRBV29-1 to TRBJ1-1; the D is unclear. Germline-derived CDR1 and CDR2 are SQVTM and ANQGSEA. This CDR3 has 10 amino acids.

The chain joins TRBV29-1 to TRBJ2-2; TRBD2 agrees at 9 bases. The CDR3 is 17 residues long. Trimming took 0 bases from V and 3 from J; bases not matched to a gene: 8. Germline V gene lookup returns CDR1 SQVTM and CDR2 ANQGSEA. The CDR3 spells CSVEDGPTSGYTGELFF. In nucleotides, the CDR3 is TGCAGCGTTGAAGATGGGCCGACTAGCGGCTACACCGGGGAGCTGTTTTTT.

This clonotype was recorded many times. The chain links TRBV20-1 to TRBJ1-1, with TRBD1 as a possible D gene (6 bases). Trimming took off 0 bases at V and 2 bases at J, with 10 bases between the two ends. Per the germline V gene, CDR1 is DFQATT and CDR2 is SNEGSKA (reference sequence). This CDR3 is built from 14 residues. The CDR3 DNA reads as TGCAGTGCTAGAGATGGGGGCACTAACACTGAAGCTTTCTTT. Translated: CSARDGGTNTEAFF.

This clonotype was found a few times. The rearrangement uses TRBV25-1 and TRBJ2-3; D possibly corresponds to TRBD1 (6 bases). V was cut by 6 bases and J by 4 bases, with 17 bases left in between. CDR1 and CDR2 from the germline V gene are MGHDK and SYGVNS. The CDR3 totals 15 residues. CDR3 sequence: CASRDTGLLADTQYF. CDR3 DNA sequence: TGTGCCAGCAGGGATACAGGGTTGTTGGCAGATACGCAGTATTTT.

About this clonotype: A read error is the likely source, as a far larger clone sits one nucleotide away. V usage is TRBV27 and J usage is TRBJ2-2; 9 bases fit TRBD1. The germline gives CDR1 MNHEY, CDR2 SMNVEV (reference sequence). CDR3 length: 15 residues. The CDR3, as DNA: TGTGCCGGCAGTCCGGGACAGGGAAACACCGGGGAGCTGTTTTTT. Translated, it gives CAGSPGQGNTGELFF.

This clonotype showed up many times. The CDR3 spells CASRLGGAKLQAFF. The CDR3 DNA is TGTGCCAGCCGTCTTGGGGGGGCGAAGTTACAAGCTTTCTTT. The chain combines TRBV27 with TRBJ1-1, with D possibly TRBD1 on 6 matching bases. Germline V CDR1 and CDR2: MNHEY, SMNVEV (reference sequence). Between the trimmed V and J ends, which lost 8 bases and 9 bases, there was a span of 22 bases. CDR3 length: 14 amino acids.

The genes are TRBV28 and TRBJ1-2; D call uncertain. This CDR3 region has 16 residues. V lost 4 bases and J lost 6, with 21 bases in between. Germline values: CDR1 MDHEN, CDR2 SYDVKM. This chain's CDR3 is CASSSPPPDSGNGYTF. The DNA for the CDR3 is TGTGCCAGCAGTTCACCCCCCCCCGACTCCGGGAATGGCTACACCTTC.

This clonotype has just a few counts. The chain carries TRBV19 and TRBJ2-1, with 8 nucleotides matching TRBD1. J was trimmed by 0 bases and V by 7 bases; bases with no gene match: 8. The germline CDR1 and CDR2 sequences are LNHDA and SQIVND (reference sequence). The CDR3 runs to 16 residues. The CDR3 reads CASIPRTGSSYNEQFF. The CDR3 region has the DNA TGTGCCAGTATCCCTCGGACAGGGAGCTCCTACAATGAGCAGTTCTTC.

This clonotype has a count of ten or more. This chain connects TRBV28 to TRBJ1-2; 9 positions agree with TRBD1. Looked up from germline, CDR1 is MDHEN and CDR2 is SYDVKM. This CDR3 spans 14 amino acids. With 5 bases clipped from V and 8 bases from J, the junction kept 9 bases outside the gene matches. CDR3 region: CASSRTGEISGYTF. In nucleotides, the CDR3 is TGTGCCAGCAGTCGGACAGGGGAAATCTCGGGCTACACCTTC.

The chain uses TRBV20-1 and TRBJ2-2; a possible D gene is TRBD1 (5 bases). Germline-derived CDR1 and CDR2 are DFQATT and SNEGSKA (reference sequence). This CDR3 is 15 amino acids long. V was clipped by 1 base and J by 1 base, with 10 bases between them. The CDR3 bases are TGCAGTGCTAGAGCCGTCACAGGGAACACCGGGGAGCTGTTTTTT. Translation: CSARAVTGNTGELFF.

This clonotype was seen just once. The CDR3 DNA sequence: TGTGCCAGCGGCAGGCTAGCTACCTACGAGCAGTACTTC. Its translation is CASGRLATYEQYF. The rearrangement joins TRBV28 to TRBJ2-7; D possibly corresponds to TRBD2 (5 bases). The CDR3 has 13 amino acids. Germline V gives CDR1 MDHEN, CDR2 SYDVKM. V was clipped by 8 bases and J by 2 bases, with 13 bases between them.

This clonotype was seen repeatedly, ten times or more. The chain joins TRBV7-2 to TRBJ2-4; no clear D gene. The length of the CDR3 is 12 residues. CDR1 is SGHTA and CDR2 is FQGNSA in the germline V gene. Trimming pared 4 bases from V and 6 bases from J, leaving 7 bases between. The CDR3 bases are TGTGCCAGCAGCTCTTGGGGAAACATTCAGTACTTC. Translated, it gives CASSSWGNIQYF.

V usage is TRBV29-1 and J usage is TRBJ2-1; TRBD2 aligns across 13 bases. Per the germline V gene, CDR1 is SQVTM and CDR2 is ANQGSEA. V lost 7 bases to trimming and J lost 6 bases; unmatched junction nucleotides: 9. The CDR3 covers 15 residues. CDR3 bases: TGCAGCGCGGGGGGGGGACTAGCGGGACTCAATGAGCAGTTCTTC. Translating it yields CSAGGGLAGLNEQFF.

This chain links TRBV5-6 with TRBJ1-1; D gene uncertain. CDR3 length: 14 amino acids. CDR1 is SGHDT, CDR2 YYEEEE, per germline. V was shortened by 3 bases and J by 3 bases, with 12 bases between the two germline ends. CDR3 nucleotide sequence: TGTGCCAGCAGCTGGGTAACTGGTGACACTGAAGCTTTCTTT. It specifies CASSWVTGDTEAFF.